This T cell receptor beta chain was recovered during a study of graft-versus-host responses after intestinal transplantation. The overall study: Recipients uniformly received anti-thymocyte globulin induction, followed by tacrolimus and steroids for around 3 years. Study-level points and caveats: Allografts from individuals with graft-donor T cell macrochimerism displayed high graft-versus-host to host-versus-graft clonal ratios. GvH clonotypes were identified within recipient marrow, with a subset emerging first in ileum or blood.

Details on this clone: Its target is unknown.

TCRdb's table, derived via immunoSEQ multiplex PCR, lists solely in-frame clones and lacks some. Of roughly 100,000 clones detected, roughly 93% appear once; the ten largest clones hold more than 0.95%. The specimen was unstimulated CD8+ T cells sorted from spleen or lymph node cells, collected before intestinal transplant. The receptor was isolated from a human donor who received an intestinal transplant.

CDR3 protein: CASSLPGTGIHEQYF. The CDR3 DNA reads TGTGCCAGCAGCTTGCCCGGGACAGGGATCCACGAGCAGTACTTC. V is TRBV5-5 and J is TRBJ2-7, with 9 bases identical to TRBD1. CDR3 size: 15 residues. The V segment lost 1 base and the J segment 5 bases; nucleotides outside the gene matches: 7. Germline lookup yields CDR1 SGHKS and CDR2 YYEKEE (reference sequence).